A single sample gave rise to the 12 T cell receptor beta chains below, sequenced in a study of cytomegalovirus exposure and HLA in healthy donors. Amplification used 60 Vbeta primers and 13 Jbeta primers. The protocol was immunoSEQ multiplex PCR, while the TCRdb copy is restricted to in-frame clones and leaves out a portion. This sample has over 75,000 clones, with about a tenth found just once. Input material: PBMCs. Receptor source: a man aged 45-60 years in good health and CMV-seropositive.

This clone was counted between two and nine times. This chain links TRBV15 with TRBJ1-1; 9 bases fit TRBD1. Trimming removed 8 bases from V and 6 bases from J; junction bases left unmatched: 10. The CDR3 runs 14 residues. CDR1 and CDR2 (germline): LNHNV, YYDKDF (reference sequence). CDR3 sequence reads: CATENYRGRSEAFF. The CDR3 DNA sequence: TGTGCCACCGAGAACTACAGGGGGCGATCTGAAGCTTTCTTT.

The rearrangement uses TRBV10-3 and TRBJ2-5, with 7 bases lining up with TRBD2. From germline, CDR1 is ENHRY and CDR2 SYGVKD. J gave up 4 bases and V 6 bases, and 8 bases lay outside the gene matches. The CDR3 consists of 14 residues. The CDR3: CAISLAAGVETQYF. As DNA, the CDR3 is TGTGCCATCAGCCTAGCCGCGGGAGTAGAGACCCAGTACTTC.

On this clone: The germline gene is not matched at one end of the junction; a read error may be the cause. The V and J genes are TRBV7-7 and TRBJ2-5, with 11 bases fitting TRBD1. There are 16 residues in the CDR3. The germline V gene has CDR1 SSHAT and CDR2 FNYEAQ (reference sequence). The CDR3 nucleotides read TGTGCTAGCAGCTTAGTACCGGGACAGGGGGTCGAGACCCAGTACTTC. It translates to CASSLVPGQGVETQYF.

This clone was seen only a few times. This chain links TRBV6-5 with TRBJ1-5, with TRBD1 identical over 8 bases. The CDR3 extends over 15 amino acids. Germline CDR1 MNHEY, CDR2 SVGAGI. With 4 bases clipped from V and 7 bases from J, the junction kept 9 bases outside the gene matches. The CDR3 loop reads CASSSGGASKQPQHF. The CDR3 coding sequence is TGTGCCAGCAGTTCAGGGGGCGCTTCAAAGCAGCCCCAGCATTTT.

The chain's CDR3 is CASSYSGQRLETQYF. CDR3 nucleotide sequence: TGTGCCAGCAGTTACTCAGGACAGCGCTTGGAGACCCAGTACTTC. The rearrangement joins TRBV6-5 to TRBJ2-5, with D perhaps TRBD1 (6 bases). The CDR3 length is 15 residues. The V gene lost 0 bases and the J gene lost 5 bases, with 13 bases spanning the gap. CDR1 and CDR2 (germline): MNHEY, SVGAGI.

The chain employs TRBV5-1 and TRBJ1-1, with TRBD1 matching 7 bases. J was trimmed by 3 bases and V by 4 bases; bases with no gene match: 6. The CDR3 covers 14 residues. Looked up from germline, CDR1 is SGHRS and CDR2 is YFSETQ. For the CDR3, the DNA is TGCGCCAGCAGCCGGACAGGATTGGACACTGAAGCTTTCTTT. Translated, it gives CASSRTGLDTEAFF.

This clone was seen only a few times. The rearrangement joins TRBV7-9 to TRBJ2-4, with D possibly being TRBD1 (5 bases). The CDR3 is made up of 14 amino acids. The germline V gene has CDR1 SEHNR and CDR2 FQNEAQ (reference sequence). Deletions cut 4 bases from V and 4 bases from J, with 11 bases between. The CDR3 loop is CASSSDIVKNIQYF. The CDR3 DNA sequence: TGTGCCAGCAGCTCGGACATAGTAAAAAACATTCAGTACTTC.

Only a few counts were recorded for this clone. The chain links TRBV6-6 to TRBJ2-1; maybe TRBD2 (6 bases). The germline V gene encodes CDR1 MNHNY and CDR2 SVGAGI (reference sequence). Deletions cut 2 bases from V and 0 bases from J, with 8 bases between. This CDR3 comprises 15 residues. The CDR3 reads CASSYGGSSYNEQFF. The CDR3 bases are TGTGCCAGCAGTTACGGAGGGAGCTCCTACAATGAGCAGTTCTTC.

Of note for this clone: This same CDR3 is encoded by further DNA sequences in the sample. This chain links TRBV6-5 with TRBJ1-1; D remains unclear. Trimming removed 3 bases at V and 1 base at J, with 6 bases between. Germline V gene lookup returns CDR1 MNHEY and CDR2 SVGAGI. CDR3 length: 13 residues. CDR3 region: CASSYRGNTEAFF. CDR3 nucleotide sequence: TGTGCCAGCAGTTATCGGGGGAACACTGAAGCTTTCTTT.

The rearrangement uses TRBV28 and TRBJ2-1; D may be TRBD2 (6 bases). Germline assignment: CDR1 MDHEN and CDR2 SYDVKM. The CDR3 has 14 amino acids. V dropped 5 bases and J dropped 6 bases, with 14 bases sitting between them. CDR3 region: CASSPQSSVNEQFF. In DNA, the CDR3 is TGTGCCAGCAGTCCCCAATCTAGCGTCAATGAGCAGTTCTTC.

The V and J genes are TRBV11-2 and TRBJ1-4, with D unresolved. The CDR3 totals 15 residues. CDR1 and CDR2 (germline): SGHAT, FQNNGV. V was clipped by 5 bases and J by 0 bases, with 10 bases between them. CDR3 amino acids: CASSPTEATNEKLFF. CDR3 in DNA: TGTGCCAGCAGCCCTACAGAAGCAACTAATGAAAAACTGTTTTTT.

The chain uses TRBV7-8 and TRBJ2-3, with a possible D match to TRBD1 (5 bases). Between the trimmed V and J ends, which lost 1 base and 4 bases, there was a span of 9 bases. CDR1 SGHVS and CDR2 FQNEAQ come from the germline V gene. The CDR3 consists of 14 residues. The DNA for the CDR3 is TGTGCCAGCAGCTTAGTGGGGCAGGCAGATACGCAGTATTTT. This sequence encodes CASSLVGQADTQYF.